This is a list of T cell receptor beta chains from one sample in a study of breast tumors, draining lymph nodes, adjacent tissues. MiXCR, run by TCRdb on the multiplex PCR reads, gives a single entry per CDR3 protein. The table has 150,000 to 250,000 distinct CDR3 sequences, approximately 33% seen once; the top ten hold over 4%. Sample: axillary lymph node tissue. The receptor set was obtained from a female donor with breast cancer. Some clones in this sample may be carry-over from other donors' samples. Each CDR3 is given with its conserved first and last residue. Each record gives: J gene, V gene, D gene, clone size, CDR3 DNA, CDR3 protein. The D gene is left open where the match is weak. Expanded clones are given a class, and other clones once, few, many or no size at all.

j_gene: TRBJ1-6
v_gene: TRBV7-8
d_gene: TRBD1
abundance: -
CDR3nt: TGTGCCAGCAGTGGACAGGGGATGGACTCACCCCTCCACTTT
CDR3aa: CASSGQGMDSPLHF

j_gene: TRBJ2-4
v_gene: TRBV12-3/TRBV12-4
d_gene: -
abundance: -
CDR3nt: TGTGCCAGCAGTTTTTTCAACACCTATACAAGGACGAACATTCAGTACTTC
CDR3aa: CASSFFNTYTRTNIQYF

j_gene: TRBJ2-1
v_gene: TRBV6-5
d_gene: TRBD2
abundance: few
CDR3nt: TGTGCCAGCAGTCACTCGTCGGCTAGCGGGAGGGATGAGCAGTTCTTC
CDR3aa: CASSHSSASGRDEQFF

j_gene: TRBJ2-3
v_gene: TRBV9
d_gene: TRBD2
abundance: -
CDR3nt: TGTGCCAGCAGCGTAGGCCGGGGACTAGCGAACACAGATACGCAGTATTTT
CDR3aa: CASSVGRGLANTDTQYF

j_gene: TRBJ1-5
v_gene: TRBV7-3
d_gene: -
abundance: -
CDR3nt: TGTGCCAGCAGCCTAGGGGGGGGGAGGTATAGCAATCAGCCCCAGCATTTT
CDR3aa: CASSLGGGRYSNQPQHF

j_gene: TRBJ2-2
v_gene: TRBV29-1
d_gene: TRBD1
abundance: many
CDR3nt: TGCAGCGTTGCAGTTGCCCCTGGGACAGGGAGGACCGGGGAGCTGTTTTTT
CDR3aa: CSVAVAPGTGRTGELFF

j_gene: TRBJ2-5
v_gene: TRBV5-1
d_gene: TRBD2
abundance: many
CDR3nt: TGCGCCAGCAGCTTGGGATCACCTAGCGGACAAGAGACCCAGTACTTC
CDR3aa: CASSLGSPSGQETQYF

j_gene: TRBJ2-7
v_gene: TRBV2
d_gene: -
abundance: many
CDR3nt: TGTGCCAGCAGCGGGGACTCCTACGAGCAGTACTTC
CDR3aa: CASSGDSYEQYF

j_gene: TRBJ1-2
v_gene: TRBV3-1
d_gene: -
abundance: -
CDR3nt: TGTGCCAGCAGCCGGGCGGCAACGAACTATGGCTACACCTTC
CDR3aa: CASSRAATNYGYTF

j_gene: TRBJ1-5
v_gene: TRBV7-8
d_gene: -
abundance: many
CDR3nt: TGTGCCAGCAGCTTACAGGGAGGCCAGCCCCAGCATTTT
CDR3aa: CASSLQGGQPQHF

j_gene: TRBJ2-3
v_gene: TRBV7-9
d_gene: TRBD2
abundance: many
CDR3nt: TGTGCCAGCAGAGCGGGAGGGGGGGCAAATACGCAGTATTTT
CDR3aa: CASRAGGGANTQYF

j_gene: TRBJ2-3
v_gene: TRBV9
d_gene: -
abundance: many
CDR3nt: TGTGCCAGCAGCGCCCAGGGGTCGAGCACAGATACGCAGTATTTT
CDR3aa: CASSAQGSSTDTQYF

j_gene: TRBJ2-1
v_gene: TRBV6-6
d_gene: TRBD1
abundance: many
CDR3nt: TGTGCCAGCAGTCACTCGCAGGGGGCGCTGAATGAGCAGTTCTTC
CDR3aa: CASSHSQGALNEQFF

j_gene: TRBJ1-3
v_gene: TRBV6-5
d_gene: -
abundance: many
CDR3nt: TGTGCCAGCAGTGAGGTTGGGCTCTCTGGAAACACCATATATTTT
CDR3aa: CASSEVGLSGNTIYF

j_gene: TRBJ2-3
v_gene: TRBV2
d_gene: -
abundance: many
CDR3nt: TGTGCCAGCGCACTCACTAGTGCCGGAGATACGCAGTATTTT
CDR3aa: CASALTSAGDTQYF

j_gene: TRBJ1-6
v_gene: TRBV3-1
d_gene: -
abundance: many
CDR3nt: TGTGCCAGCAGCCAAGCCAGGGAGGAAAATTCACCCCTCCACTTT
CDR3aa: CASSQAREENSPLHF

j_gene: TRBJ2-1
v_gene: TRBV19
d_gene: TRBD2
abundance: many
CDR3nt: TGTGCCAGTAGCCCCGAGCGGGAGCTATGGTACAATGAGCAGTTCTTC
CDR3aa: CASSPERELWYNEQFF

j_gene: TRBJ2-7
v_gene: TRBV2
d_gene: -
abundance: few
CDR3nt: TGTGCCAGCAACCAGAGGGATGTATACGAGCAGTACTTC
CDR3aa: CASNQRDVYEQYF

j_gene: TRBJ2-1
v_gene: TRBV5-4
d_gene: TRBD2
abundance: many
CDR3nt: TGTGCCAGCAGCTCCCCCGATCGGCGGGAGTACAATGAGCAGTTCTTC
CDR3aa: CASSSPDRREYNEQFF

j_gene: TRBJ2-7
v_gene: TRBV2
d_gene: TRBD2
abundance: many
CDR3nt: TGTGCCAGCAGTGAAGTTAGCGGGAGTGGTGAGCAGTACTTC
CDR3aa: CASSEVSGSGEQYF

j_gene: TRBJ1-3
v_gene: TRBV20-1
d_gene: TRBD1
abundance: many
CDR3nt: TGCAGTGCCGACAGGGATGGAAACACCATATATTTT
CDR3aa: CSADRDGNTIYF

j_gene: TRBJ1-2
v_gene: TRBV10-3
d_gene: TRBD1
abundance: -
CDR3nt: TGTGCCATCAGTCGAACAGGGGGGAACTATGGCTGCACCTTC
CDR3aa: CAISRTGGNYGCTF

j_gene: TRBJ2-5
v_gene: TRBV7-3
d_gene: -
abundance: -
CDR3nt: TGTGCCAGCAGCATAAACACAGGGTCCCAAGAGACCCAGTACTTC
CDR3aa: CASSINTGSQETQYF

j_gene: TRBJ2-1
v_gene: TRBV19
d_gene: TRBD2
abundance: many
CDR3nt: TGTGCCAGTAGTGGACTAGCGGGAGGTGAGCAGTTCTTC
CDR3aa: CASSGLAGGEQFF

j_gene: TRBJ2-1
v_gene: TRBV4-3
d_gene: -
abundance: many
CDR3nt: TGCGCCAGCAGCCAAGATAGGGGGGGCAATGAGCAGTTCTTC
CDR3aa: CASSQDRGGNEQFF

j_gene: TRBJ2-2
v_gene: TRBV7-7
d_gene: TRBD1
abundance: many
CDR3nt: TGTGCTAGCAGCTTAGACAGGGACACCGGGGAGCTGTTTTTT
CDR3aa: CASSLDRDTGELFF

j_gene: TRBJ2-5
v_gene: TRBV30
d_gene: TRBD1
abundance: -
CDR3nt: TGTGCCCGGGCCGGGACAGGGGAGAAGACCCAGTGCTTC
CDR3aa: CARAGTGEKTQCF

j_gene: TRBJ1-4
v_gene: TRBV3-1
d_gene: -
abundance: -
CDR3nt: TGTGCCAGCAACCAAGCAACCGGGGGCGAGTTGGAAACTAATGAAAAACTGTTTTTT
CDR3aa: CASNQATGGELETNEKLFF

j_gene: TRBJ1-6
v_gene: TRBV6-6
d_gene: TRBD1
abundance: many
CDR3nt: TGTGCCAGCAGCCGGGACAGGGGATATTCACCCCTCCACTTT
CDR3aa: CASSRDRGYSPLHF

j_gene: TRBJ2-1
v_gene: TRBV7-9
d_gene: -
abundance: few
CDR3nt: -
CDR3aa: CASSIYLCSVVYYLGEDEQFF

j_gene: TRBJ2-5
v_gene: TRBV5-4
d_gene: -
abundance: many
CDR3nt: TGTGCCAGCAGCGGGTGGACTACCGGGAAAGAGACCCAGTACTTC
CDR3aa: CASSGWTTGKETQYF

j_gene: TRBJ2-2
v_gene: TRBV5-6
d_gene: -
abundance: many
CDR3nt: TGTGCCAGCAGCCGCCATGACGGCACCGGGGAGCTGTTTTTT
CDR3aa: CASSRHDGTGELFF

j_gene: TRBJ2-1
v_gene: TRBV9
d_gene: -
abundance: -
CDR3nt: TGTGCCAGCAGCGATGGGACAAGCGGGACTGATGAGCAGTTCTTC
CDR3aa: CASSDGTSGTDEQFF

j_gene: TRBJ1-4
v_gene: TRBV2
d_gene: -
abundance: many
CDR3nt: TGTGCCAGCAGTTGGGAGGAAAGTGCAACTAATGAAAAACTGTTTTTT
CDR3aa: CASSWEESATNEKLFF

j_gene: TRBJ2-5
v_gene: TRBV7-2
d_gene: TRBD2
abundance: -
CDR3nt: TGTGCCAGCAGCCCCCAGATTTTTAGCGGGGGCTTCCAAGAGACCCAGTACTTC
CDR3aa: CASSPQIFSGGFQETQYF

j_gene: TRBJ2-2
v_gene: TRBV20-1
d_gene: -
abundance: -
CDR3nt: TGCAGTGCCCCCCTGGGTAGCGGCCCAGGGGAGCTGTTTTTT
CDR3aa: CSAPLGSGPGELFF

j_gene: TRBJ2-3
v_gene: TRBV7-9
d_gene: TRBD2
abundance: -
CDR3nt: TGTGCCAGCAGCTTCCTATCGCCTAGCGGGAGGCCCACAGATACGCAGTATTTT
CDR3aa: CASSFLSPSGRPTDTQYF

j_gene: TRBJ1-3
v_gene: TRBV5-5
d_gene: -
abundance: many
CDR3nt: TGTGCCAGCACTGTGGGCCCCCTCGGGGTGTCAGGAAACACCATATATTTT
CDR3aa: CASTVGPLGVSGNTIYF